The clone carrying this TCR beta chain showed up just once. The entry originates in a study of T cell clones after liver transplantation. Generated by immunoSEQ multiplex PCR, the TCRdb table keeps only in-frame clones and is missing some. The sample has about 100,000 clones; 82% are singletons. The TCR was taken from a human donor who received a liver transplant. This sample comprised CD4+ T cells from blood, obtained before liver transplant.

The CDR3 loop reads CASSPLAGGLTDTQYF. For the CDR3, the DNA is TGTGCCAGCAGTCCCCTAGCGGGGGGGCTCACAGATACGCAGTATTTT. The rearrangement links TRBV27 to TRBJ2-3, with 12 bases fitting TRBD2. Trimming removed 5 bases from V and 2 bases from J; junction bases left unmatched: 5. CDR1 is MNHEY, CDR2 SMNVEV, per germline (reference sequence). There are 16 residues in the CDR3.